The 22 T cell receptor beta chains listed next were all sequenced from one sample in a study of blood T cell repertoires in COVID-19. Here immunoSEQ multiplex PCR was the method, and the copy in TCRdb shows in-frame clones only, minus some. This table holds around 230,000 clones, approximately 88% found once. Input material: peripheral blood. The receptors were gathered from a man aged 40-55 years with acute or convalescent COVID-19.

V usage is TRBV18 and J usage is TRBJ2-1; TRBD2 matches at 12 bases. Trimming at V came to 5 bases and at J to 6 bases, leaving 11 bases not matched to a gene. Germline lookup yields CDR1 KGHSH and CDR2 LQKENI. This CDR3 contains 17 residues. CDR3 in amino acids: CASSASNLAGGGNEQFF. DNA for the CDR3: TGTGCCAGCTCAGCCTCAAATCTAGCGGGAGGGGGCAATGAGCAGTTCTTC.

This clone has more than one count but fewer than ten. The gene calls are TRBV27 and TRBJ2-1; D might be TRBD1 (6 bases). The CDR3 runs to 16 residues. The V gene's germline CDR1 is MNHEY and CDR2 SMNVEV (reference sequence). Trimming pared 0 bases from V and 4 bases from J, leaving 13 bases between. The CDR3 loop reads CASSLSGGSFYNEQFF. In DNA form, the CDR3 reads TGTGCCAGCAGTTTATCTGGGGGCTCATTTTACAATGAGCAGTTCTTC.

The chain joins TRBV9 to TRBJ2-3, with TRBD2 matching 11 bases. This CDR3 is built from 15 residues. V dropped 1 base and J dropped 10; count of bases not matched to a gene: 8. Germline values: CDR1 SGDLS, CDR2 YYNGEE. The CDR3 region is CASSVRLAGSPSQYF. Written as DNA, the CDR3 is TGTGCCAGCAGCGTAAGACTAGCGGGATCCCCATCGCAGTATTTT.

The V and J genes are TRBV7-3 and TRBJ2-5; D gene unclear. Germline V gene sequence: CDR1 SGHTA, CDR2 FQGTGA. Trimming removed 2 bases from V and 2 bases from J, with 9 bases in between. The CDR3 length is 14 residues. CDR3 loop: CASSLGPSQETQYF. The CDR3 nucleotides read TGTGCCAGCAGCTTAGGCCCCTCACAAGAGACCCAGTACTTC.

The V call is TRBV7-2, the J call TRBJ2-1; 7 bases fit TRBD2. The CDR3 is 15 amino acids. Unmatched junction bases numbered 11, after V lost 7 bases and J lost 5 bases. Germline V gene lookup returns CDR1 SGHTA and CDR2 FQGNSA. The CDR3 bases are TGTGCCAGCATCCTTACGACTAGCCTCGACAATGAGCAGTTCTTC. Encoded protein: CASILTTSLDNEQFF. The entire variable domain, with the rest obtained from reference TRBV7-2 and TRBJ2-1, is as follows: GAGVSQSPSNKVTEKGKDVELRCDPISGHTALYWYRQSLGQGLEFLIYFQGNSAPDKSGLPSDRFSAERTGGSVSTLTIQRTQQEDSAVYLCASILTTSLDNEQFFGPGTRLTVL.

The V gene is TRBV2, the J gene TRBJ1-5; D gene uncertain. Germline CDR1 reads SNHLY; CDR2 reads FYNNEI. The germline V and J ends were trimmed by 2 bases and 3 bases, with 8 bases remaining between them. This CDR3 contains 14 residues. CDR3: CASSEYSINQPQHF. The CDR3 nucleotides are TGTGCCAGCAGTGAATACAGCATCAATCAGCCCCAGCATTTT.

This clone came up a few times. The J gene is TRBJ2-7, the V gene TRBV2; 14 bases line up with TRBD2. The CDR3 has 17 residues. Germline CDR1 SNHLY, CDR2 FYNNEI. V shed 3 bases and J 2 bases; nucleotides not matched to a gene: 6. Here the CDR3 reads CASSEGLAGALTYEQYF. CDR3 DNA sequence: TGTGCCAGCAGTGAGGGACTAGCGGGGGCCCTAACCTACGAGCAGTACTTC.

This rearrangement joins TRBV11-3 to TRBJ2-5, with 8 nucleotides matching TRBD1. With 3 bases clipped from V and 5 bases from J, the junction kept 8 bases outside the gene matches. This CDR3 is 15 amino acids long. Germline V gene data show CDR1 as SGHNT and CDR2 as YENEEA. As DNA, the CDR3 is TGTGCCAGCAGCTTCCGGACAGGGTCCCGGGAGACCCAGTACTTC. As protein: CASSFRTGSRETQYF.

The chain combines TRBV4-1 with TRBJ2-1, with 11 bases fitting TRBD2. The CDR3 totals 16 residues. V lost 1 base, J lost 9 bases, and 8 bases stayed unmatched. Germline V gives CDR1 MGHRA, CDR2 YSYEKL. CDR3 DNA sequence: TGCGCCAGCAGCCAAGTCGGGTTAGCGGGAGGGGTTGAGCAGTTCTTC. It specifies CASSQVGLAGGVEQFF.

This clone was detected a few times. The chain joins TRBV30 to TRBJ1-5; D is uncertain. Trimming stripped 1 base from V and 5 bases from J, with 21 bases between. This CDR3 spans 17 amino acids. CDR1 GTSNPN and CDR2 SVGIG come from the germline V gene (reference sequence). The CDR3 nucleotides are TGTGCCTGGAGTGCCCTAGGGCCGTGGGAGGGAGATCAGCCCCAGCATTTT. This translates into CAWSALGPWEGDQPQHF.

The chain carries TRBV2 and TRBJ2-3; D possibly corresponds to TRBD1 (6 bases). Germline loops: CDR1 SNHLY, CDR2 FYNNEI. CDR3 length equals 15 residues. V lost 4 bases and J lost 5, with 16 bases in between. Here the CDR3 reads CASSALQGLGDTQYF. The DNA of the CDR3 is TGTGCCAGCAGTGCTCTACAGGGTCTAGGAGATACGCAGTATTTT.

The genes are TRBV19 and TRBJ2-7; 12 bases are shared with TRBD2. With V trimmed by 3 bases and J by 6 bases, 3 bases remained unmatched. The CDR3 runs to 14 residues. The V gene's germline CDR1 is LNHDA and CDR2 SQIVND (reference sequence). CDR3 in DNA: TGTGCCAGTAGTATTCTAGCGGGAGGGTCCGAGCAGTACTTC. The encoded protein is CASSILAGGSEQYF.

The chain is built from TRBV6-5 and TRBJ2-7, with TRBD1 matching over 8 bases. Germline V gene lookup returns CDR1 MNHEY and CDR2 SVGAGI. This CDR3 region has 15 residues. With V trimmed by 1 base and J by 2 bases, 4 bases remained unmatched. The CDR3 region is CASSYFPTGAYEQYF. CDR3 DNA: TGTGCCAGCAGTTACTTTCCGACAGGGGCCTACGAGCAGTACTTC.

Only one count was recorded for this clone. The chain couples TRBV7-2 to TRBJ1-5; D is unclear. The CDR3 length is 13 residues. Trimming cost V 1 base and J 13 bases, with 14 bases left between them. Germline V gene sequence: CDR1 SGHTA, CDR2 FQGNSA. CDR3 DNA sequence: TGTGCCAGCAGCTTAGATTCCGGCGGGTCGCAGCATTTT. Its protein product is CASSLDSGGSQHF.

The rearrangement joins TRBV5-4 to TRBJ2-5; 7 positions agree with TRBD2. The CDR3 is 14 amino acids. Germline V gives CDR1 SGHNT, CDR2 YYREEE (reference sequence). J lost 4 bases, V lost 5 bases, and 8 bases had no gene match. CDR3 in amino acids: CASSRLSGGETQYF. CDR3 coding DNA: TGTGCCAGCAGTCGCCTCTCGGGGGGAGAGACCCAGTACTTC.

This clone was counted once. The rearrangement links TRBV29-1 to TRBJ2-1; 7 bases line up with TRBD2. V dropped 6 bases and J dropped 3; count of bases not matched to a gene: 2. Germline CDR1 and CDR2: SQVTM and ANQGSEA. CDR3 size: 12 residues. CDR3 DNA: TGCAGCGTGGAGCGGGACTACAATGAGCAGTTCTTC. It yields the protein CSVERDYNEQFF.

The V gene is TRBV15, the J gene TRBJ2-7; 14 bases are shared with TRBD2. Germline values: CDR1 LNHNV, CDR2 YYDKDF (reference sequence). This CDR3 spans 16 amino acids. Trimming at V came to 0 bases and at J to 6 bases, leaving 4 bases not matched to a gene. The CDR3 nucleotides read TGTGCCACCAGCAGAGACGGGACTAGCGGGAGTATCGAGCAGTACTTC. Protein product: CATSRDGTSGSIEQYF.

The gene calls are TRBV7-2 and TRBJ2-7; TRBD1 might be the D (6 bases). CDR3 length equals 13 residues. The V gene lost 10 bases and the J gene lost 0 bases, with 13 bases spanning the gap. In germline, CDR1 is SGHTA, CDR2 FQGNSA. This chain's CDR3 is CATSRTASYEQYF. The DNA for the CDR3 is TGTGCCACCTCTAGGACAGCCTCCTACGAGCAGTACTTC.

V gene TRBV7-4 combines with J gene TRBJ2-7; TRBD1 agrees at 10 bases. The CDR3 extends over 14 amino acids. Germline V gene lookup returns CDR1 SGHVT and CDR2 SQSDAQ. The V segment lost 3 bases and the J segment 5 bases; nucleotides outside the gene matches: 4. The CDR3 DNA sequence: TGTGCCAGCAGCTTGACAGGGGGCCCTCACGAGCAGTACTTC. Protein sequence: CASSLTGGPHEQYF.

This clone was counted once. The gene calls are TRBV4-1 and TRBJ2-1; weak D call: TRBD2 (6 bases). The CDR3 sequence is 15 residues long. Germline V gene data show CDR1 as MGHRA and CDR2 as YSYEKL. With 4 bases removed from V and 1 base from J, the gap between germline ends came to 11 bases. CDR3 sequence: CASSLGTRSYNEQFF. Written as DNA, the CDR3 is TGCGCCAGCAGCCTCGGGACTCGATCCTACAATGAGCAGTTCTTC.

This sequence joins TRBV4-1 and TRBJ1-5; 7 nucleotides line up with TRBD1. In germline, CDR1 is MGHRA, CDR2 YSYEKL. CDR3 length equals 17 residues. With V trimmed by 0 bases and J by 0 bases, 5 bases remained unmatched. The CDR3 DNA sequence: TGCGCCAGCAGCCAAGATAACAGGGGCGATAGCAATCAGCCCCAGCATTTT. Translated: CASSQDNRGDSNQPQHF.

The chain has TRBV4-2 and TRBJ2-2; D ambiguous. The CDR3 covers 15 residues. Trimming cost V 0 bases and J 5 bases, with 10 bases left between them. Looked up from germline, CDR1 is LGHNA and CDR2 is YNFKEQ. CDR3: CASSQESGRTGELFF. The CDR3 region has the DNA TGTGCCAGCAGCCAAGAGTCAGGCAGGACCGGGGAGCTGTTTTTT.